This TCR beta chain was captured in a study of spatial heterogeneity in lung cancer. Individual TCR cDNA molecules each bore their own unique molecular identifier. In TCRdb, the 5' RACE reads were re-called with MiXCR into one record per CDR3 protein. The sample holds 25,000 to 30,000 distinct CDR3 sequences, about 7.1% seen once. Points from the study as a whole: How many expanded intratumoral alpha and beta TCRs were present tracked the tumor mutation count, which was a count of nonsynonymous mutations.

Time point indicated: sample taken at primary tumor resection. From tumor, nontumor lung or frozen PBMC, whole RNA was taken unsorted for sequencing. In regard to this clonotype: The target antigen is unknown.

The CDR3 contains 14 residues. With 5 bases clipped from V and 4 bases from J, the junction kept 6 bases outside the gene matches. Per the germline V gene, CDR1 is MGHDK and CDR2 is SYGVNS. The clonotype was recovered from a male donor with early-stage non-small cell lung cancer. J is TRBJ2-7 and V is TRBV25-1, with TRBD1 identical over 9 bases. The sample consisted of lung tumor tissue, taken at surgery. In DNA form, the CDR3 reads TGTGCCAGCAGTAAAGGACAGGGGTCGTACGAGCAGTACTTC. As protein: CASSKGQGSYEQYF.